This T cell receptor beta chain was documented in a study of human T cells and chemical hapten exposure. Time point here: patch test 2, 6 weeks after DPC sensitization. The treatment denotes: therapeutic diphenylcyclopropenone sensitization with weekly scalp DPC. The CDR3 consists of 14 residues. After removal of 6 bases from V and 2 bases from J, the junction contained 7 bases not matched to a gene. TCRdb re-analysed the RACE reads in MiXCR, keeping a single row per CDR3 protein. The sample lists 65,000 to 90,000 distinct CDR3 sequences, 6.6% occurring once. This clonotype was counted between two and nine times.

The chain couples TRBV12-3 or TRBV12-4 to TRBJ2-7; 7 nucleotides align to TRBD1. Sequencing used whole blood, obtained in connection with sensitization to the hapten diphenylcyclopropenone (DPC). This receptor was identified in a woman aged 30 to 39 with alopecia areata. Some clones in this sample may be carry-over from other donors' samples. Written as DNA, the CDR3 is TGTGCCAGCAGCGAAAGACAGGGCCCCTACGAGCAGTACTTC. It encodes CASSERQGPYEQYF.